This T cell receptor beta chain was identified in a study of cytomegalovirus exposure and HLA in healthy donors. In the study overall: A prior analysis found roughly 100 million unique TCR beta sequences from 150 million to 200 million T cells.

With 60 Vbeta and 13 Jbeta primers, the PCR was carried out. Repertoires were generated with immunoSEQ multiplex PCR, while TCRdb's copy carries only in-frame clones and drops some. The sample carries 100,000 or so clones, just under 75% recorded once. With regard to this clone: Antigen unknown.

Study-wide findings and caveats: Only CMV serostatus was available as immune exposure information. Later genetic work tied a missense DCLRE1C variant to beta-chain V and J trimming.

This CDR3 spans 15 amino acids. Germline V gene sequence: CDR1 MNHEY, CDR2 SMNVEV (reference sequence). V lost 6 bases and J lost 7; bases outside the gene matches: 15. This rearrangement joins TRBV27 to TRBJ2-7; 7 bases match TRBD2. This TCR derives from a man aged 50 or older in good health and CMV-seropositive. Material: PBMCs. CDR3 bases: TGTGCCAGCAGCCCTCAGAATGGGGCGCGGGGGGAGCAGTACTTC. It translates to CASSPQNGARGEQYF.